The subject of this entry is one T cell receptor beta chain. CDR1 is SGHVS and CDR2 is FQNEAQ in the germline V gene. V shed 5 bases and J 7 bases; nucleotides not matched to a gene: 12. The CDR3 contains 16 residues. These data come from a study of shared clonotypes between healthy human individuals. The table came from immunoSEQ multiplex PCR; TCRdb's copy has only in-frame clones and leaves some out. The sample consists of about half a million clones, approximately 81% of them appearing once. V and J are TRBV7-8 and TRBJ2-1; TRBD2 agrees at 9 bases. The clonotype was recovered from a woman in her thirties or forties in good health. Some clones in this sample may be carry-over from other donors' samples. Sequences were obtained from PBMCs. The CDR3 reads CASSHSGSGGENEQFF. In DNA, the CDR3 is TGTGCCAGCAGCCATAGCGGGAGCGGGGGAGAGAATGAGCAGTTCTTC.